The 13 T cell receptor beta chains reported below all come from one sample, sequenced in a study of OX40 agonist ivuxolimab in advanced cancers. Sequencing used immunoSEQ multiplex PCR; TCRdb keeps in-frame clones, though not all of them. This table has around 34,000 clones, approximately 80% appearing once. The sequencing here drew on CD4+ or CD8+ T cells sorted from blood, taken in a trial of the OX40 agonist ivuxolimab. These TCRs come from an adult with an advanced solid tumor such as melanoma, head and neck, liver or kidney cancer.

This clone was seen only a few times. This rearrangement joins TRBV5-8 to TRBJ2-3; D is perhaps TRBD1 or TRBD2 (5 bases each). Germline assignment: CDR1 SGHTS and CDR2 YDEGEE. This CDR3 spans 15 amino acids. V shed 7 bases and J shed 3 bases, with 18 bases lying between them. The CDR3 protein is CASGPREHLTDTQYF. The CDR3 coding sequence is TGTGCCAGCGGGCCCAGGGAGCATTTGACAGATACGCAGTATTTT.

The J gene is TRBJ1-2, the V gene TRBV6-5; D unresolved. Per the germline V gene, CDR1 is MNHEY and CDR2 is SVGAGI. V was trimmed by 6 bases and J by 8 bases, leaving 19 bases between them. The CDR3 covers 14 residues. DNA of the CDR3: TGTGCCAGCAGCTTCGGATCAGGACTTGGGGGCTACACCTTC. As protein: CASSFGSGLGGYTF.

This chain links TRBV6-5 with TRBJ2-7, with D tentatively TRBD1 (5 bases). The germline CDR1 and CDR2 sequences are MNHEY and SVGAGI. This CDR3 has 12 residues. V was pared by 5 bases and J by 5 bases, with 10 bases between. The CDR3 sequence: CASSNPTDEQYF. Here the CDR3 DNA reads TGTGCCAGCAGTAACCCGACAGACGAGCAGTACTTC.

The CDR3 DNA is TGTGCCAGCAGACGACAGGGGGTGGGCAATCAGCCCCAGCATTTT. It encodes CASRRQGVGNQPQHF. The chain carries TRBV28 and TRBJ1-5; 9 nucleotides agree with TRBD1. Germline V gene sequence: CDR1 MDHEN, CDR2 SYDVKM. Germline trimming cut 6 bases from V and 2 bases from J; bases unmatched to any gene: 5. The CDR3 has 15 amino acids.

This chain links TRBV6-5 with TRBJ1-2; maybe TRBD1 (5 bases). Germline-derived CDR1 and CDR2 are MNHEY and SVGAGI. This CDR3 has 12 residues. Trimming removed 7 bases from V and 8 bases from J, with 14 bases in between. The CDR3 DNA reads as TGTGCCAGCACCTCGGGACCGGAGGGCTACACCTTC. Its translation is CASTSGPEGYTF.

About this clone: This same CDR3 is encoded by further DNA sequences in the sample. The chain has TRBV10-3 and TRBJ1-2; a weak D match, TRBD1 (5 bases). There are 13 residues in the CDR3. CDR1 is ENHRY, CDR2 SYGVKD, per germline. V gave up 3 bases and J gave up 7 bases, with 12 bases separating them. The CDR3 nucleotides read TGTGCCATCAGTGAAGGGCAGGGACGTGGCTACACCTTC. Translating gives CAISEGQGRGYTF.

The chain joins TRBV2 to TRBJ1-1; D perhaps matches TRBD1 (5 bases). This CDR3 comprises 18 residues. Germline CDR1 SNHLY, CDR2 FYNNEI. The V end was cut by 2 bases, the J end by 1 base, with 20 bases between. The CDR3 region is CASSESMGFGAPNTEAFF. CDR3 DNA: TGTGCCAGCAGTGAAAGTATGGGTTTTGGGGCCCCGAACACTGAAGCTTTCTTT. The full variable domain, rest sourced from reference TRBV2 and TRBJ1-1, is EPEVTQTPSHQVTQMGQEVILRCVPISNHLYFYWYRQILGQKVEFLVSFYNNEISEKSEIFDDQFSVERPDGSNFTLKIRSTKLEDSAMYFCASSESMGFGAPNTEAFFGQGTRLTVV.

The rearrangement uses TRBV30 and TRBJ1-5, with a possible D match to TRBD1 (6 bases). The CDR3 runs to 12 residues. Germline assignment: CDR1 GTSNPN and CDR2 SVGIG (reference sequence). The V end lost 5 bases, the J end lost 7 bases, and 12 bases lay between the germline ends. The CDR3 loop is CAWARGEQPQHF. Here the CDR3 DNA reads TGTGCCTGGGCGAGGGGGGAACAGCCCCAGCATTTT.

The chain combines TRBV6-1 with TRBJ1-6, with 7 bases identical to TRBD1. The germline CDR1 and CDR2 sequences are MNHNS and SASEGT. The CDR3 length is 14 residues. After removal of 4 bases from V and 5 bases from J, the junction contained 2 bases not matched to a gene. The CDR3 nucleotides are TGTGCCAGCAGTGGACAGGGAGATAATTCACCCCTCCACTTT. As protein: CASSGQGDNSPLHF.

The V call is TRBV19, the J call TRBJ1-5; 7 bases line up with TRBD1. Germline lookup yields CDR1 LNHDA and CDR2 SQIVND (reference sequence). V gave up 5 bases and J gave up 7 bases; unmatched junction bases: 5. The CDR3 sequence is 13 residues long. CDR3 DNA: TGTGCCAGTAGTGACAGGGAAAGCCAGCCCCAGCATTTT. Translation gives CASSDRESQPQHF.

J is TRBJ2-1 and V is TRBV2; 8 bases are a match to TRBD1. V shed 10 bases, J shed 4 bases, and the junction held 21 bases outside the gene matches. The CDR3 extends over 18 amino acids. Germline V gene sequence: CDR1 SNHLY, CDR2 FYNNEI. The CDR3 DNA reads as TGTGCCACCGGACAGGGACGTGGGCCTAGGACCTCTTACAATGAGCAGTTCTTC. Residues: CATGQGRGPRTSYNEQFF.

V is TRBV18 and J is TRBJ2-1; D unclear. Trimming took 5 bases from V and 9 from J, leaving 20 bases between them. Germline V CDR1 and CDR2: KGHSH, LQKENI. CDR3 length: 15 residues. The CDR3, as DNA: TGTGCCAGCTCAGGGCGTGGAGTCGCAGCGAGTGAGCAGTTCTTC. Amino acid sequence: CASSGRGVAASEQFF.

The chain combines TRBV9 with TRBJ2-5; 13 bases are a match to TRBD2. CDR3 length equals 14 residues. Losses at the gene ends were 3 bases for V and 4 bases for J; bases not matched to a gene: 0. Germline V gene sequence: CDR1 SGDLS, CDR2 YYNGEE. In nucleotides, the CDR3 is TGTGCCAGCAGCGGGACTAGCGGGGGAGAGACCCAGTACTTC. Amino acid sequence: CASSGTSGGETQYF.